This TCR beta chain was observed in a study of T cell responses to AZD1222 COVID-19 vaccine. Second doses were pooled across both intervals (about 4 or about 12 weeks). V was pared by 8 bases and J by 2 bases, with 9 bases between. The germline V gene has CDR1 GTSNPN and CDR2 SVGIG (reference sequence). The CDR3 runs to 11 residues. Data came from immunoSEQ multiplex PCR; TCRdb stores just in-frame clones and leaves some out. The top ten hold 6.5% to 10% of the sample, which has fewer than 140,000 clones, 90% seen once. The chain recombines TRBV30 with TRBJ2-5; D uncertain. This sequence was found in an adult who received the AZD1222 COVID-19 vaccine. The sequencing here drew on peripheral blood, taken 28 days after the second AZD1222 dose. CDR3 region: CAHTKQETQYF. The CDR3 DNA sequence: TGTGCCCATACGAAGCAAGAGACCCAGTACTTC. The variable domain in full, with the rest retrieved from reference TRBV30 and TRBJ2-5, is SQTIHQWPATLVQPVGSPLSLECTVEGTSNPNLYWYRQAAGRGLQLLFYSVGIGQISSEVPQNLSASRPQDRQFILSSKKLLLSDSGFYLCAHTKQETQYFGPGTRLLVL.